This T cell receptor (beta chain) came from a study of Tregs in tolerant kidney transplant recipients. About the research overall: Mixed chimerism was transient after nonmyeloablative marrow transplants from related graft donors.

General study points: Biological reproducibility was not directly addressed, but technical replication error appeared minimal.

CD4+CD25+CD127- Tregs, CD4+CD25- non-Tregs, CD4 and CD8 cells were sorted. Assay: immunoSEQ multiplex PCR; the TCRdb copy retains only in-frame clones and omits some. The sample shows tens of thousands of clones, about 88% of them seen only once. The germline V and J ends were trimmed by 3 bases and 5 bases, with 16 bases remaining between them. The CDR3 has 15 amino acids. Germline values: CDR1 MDHEN, CDR2 SYDVKM. A remark on this clone: Its antigen is as yet unknown.

The J gene is TRBJ2-5, the V gene TRBV28; the D gene is possibly TRBD1 (5 bases). The sequence was collected from a human donor who received a combined kidney and bone marrow transplant. The material sequenced was CD4+ T cells from blood, taken before the transplant. This chain's CDR3 is CASSLSQMAGETQYF. The CDR3 bases are TGTGCCAGCAGTTTGTCCCAAATGGCAGGGGAGACCCAGTACTTC.